One T cell receptor beta chain is described in this entry. Participants had their cohort set by participant-reported clinical history. Each recovered donor of Cohort 3 presented with two negative PCRs, clearance, or symptom resolution. The sample originates from a study of blood T cell repertoires in COVID-19. Overall study context: T cells, B-cell-depleted T cells, or PBMCs provided the cDNA or gDNA that served as material.

Germline V gives CDR1 SQVTM, CDR2 ANQGSEA. CDR3 size: 12 residues. V was trimmed by 7 bases and J by 5 bases, leaving 15 bases between them. Sequenced by immunoSEQ multiplex PCR; TCRdb stores in-frame clones only, minus some. The data show about 310,000 clones, 89% seen once. Material: PBMCs or T cells enriched from blood (not recorded which). The chain is built from TRBV29-1 and TRBJ2-7; D is ambiguous. The clonotype was recovered from a woman aged 40 to 49 who had recovered from COVID-19. The CDR3 sequence: CSAENSGDEQYF. The CDR3 DNA reads TGCAGCGCCGAGAACTCAGGCGACGAGCAGTACTTC.